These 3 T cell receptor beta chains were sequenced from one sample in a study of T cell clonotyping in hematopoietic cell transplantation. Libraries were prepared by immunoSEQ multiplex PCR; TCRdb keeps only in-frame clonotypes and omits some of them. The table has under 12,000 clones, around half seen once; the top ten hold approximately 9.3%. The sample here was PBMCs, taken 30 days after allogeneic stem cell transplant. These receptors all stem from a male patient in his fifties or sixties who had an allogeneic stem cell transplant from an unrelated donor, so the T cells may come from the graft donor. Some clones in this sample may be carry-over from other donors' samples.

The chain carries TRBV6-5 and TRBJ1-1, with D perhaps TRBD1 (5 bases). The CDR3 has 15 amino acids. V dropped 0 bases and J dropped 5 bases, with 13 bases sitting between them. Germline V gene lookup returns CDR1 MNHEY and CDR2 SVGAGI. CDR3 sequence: CASSYSGGADTEAFF. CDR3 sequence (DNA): TGTGCCAGCAGTTACTCCGGAGGGGCAGATACTGAAGCTTTCTTT.

The CDR3 reads CASRPGLAGGAGELFF. The CDR3 DNA sequence: TGTGCCAGCAGACCGGGACTAGCGGGGGGCGCCGGGGAGCTGTTTTTT. This chain uses TRBV2 with TRBJ2-2, with TRBD2 identical over 15 bases. The CDR3 totals 16 residues. V trimming: 6 bases; J trimming: 6 bases; junction bases outside the gene matches: 5. The germline CDR1 and CDR2 sequences are SNHLY and FYNNEI.

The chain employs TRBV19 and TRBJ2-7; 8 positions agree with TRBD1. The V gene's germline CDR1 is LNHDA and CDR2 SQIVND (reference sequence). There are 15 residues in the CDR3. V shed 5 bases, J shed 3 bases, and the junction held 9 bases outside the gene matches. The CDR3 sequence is CASSSGATGGYEQYF. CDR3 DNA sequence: TGTGCCAGTAGTTCGGGGGCTACAGGGGGCTACGAGCAGTACTTC.